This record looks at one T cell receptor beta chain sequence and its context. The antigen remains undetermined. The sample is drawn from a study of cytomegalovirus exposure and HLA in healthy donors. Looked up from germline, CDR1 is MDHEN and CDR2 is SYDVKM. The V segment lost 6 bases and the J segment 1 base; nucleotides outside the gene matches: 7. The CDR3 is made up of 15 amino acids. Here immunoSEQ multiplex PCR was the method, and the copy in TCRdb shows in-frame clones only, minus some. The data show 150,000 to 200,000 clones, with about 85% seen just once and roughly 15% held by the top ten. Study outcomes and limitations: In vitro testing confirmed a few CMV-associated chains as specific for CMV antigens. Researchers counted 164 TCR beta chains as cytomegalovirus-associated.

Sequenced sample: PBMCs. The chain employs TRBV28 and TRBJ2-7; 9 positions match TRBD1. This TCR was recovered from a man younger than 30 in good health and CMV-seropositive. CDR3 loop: CASSSTGGVSYEQYF. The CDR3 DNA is TGTGCCAGCAGCTCGACAGGGGGAGTTTCCTACGAGCAGTACTTC.